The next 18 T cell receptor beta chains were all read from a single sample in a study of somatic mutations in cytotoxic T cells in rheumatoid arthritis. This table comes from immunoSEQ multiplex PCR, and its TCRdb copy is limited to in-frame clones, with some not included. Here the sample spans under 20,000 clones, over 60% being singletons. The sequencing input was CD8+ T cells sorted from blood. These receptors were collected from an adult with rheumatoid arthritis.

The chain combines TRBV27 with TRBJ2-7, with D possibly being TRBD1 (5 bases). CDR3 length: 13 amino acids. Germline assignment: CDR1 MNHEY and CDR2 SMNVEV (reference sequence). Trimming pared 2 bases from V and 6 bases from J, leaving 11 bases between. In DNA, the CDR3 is TGTGCCAGCAGTTTAGCAGGGCCCCGCGAGCAGTACTTC. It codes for CASSLAGPREQYF.

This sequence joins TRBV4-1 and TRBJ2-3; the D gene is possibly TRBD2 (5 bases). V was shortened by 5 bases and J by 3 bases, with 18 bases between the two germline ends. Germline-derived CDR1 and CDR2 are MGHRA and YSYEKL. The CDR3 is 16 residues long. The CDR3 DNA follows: TGCGCCAGCAGCTTCAGAGGGAGAGGAGAGACAGATACGCAGTATTTT. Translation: CASSFRGRGETDTQYF.

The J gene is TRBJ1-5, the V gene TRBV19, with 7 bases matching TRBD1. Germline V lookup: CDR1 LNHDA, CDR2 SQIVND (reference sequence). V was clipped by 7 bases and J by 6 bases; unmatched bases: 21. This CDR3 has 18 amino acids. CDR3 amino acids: CASTDPGQAVRVGQPQHF. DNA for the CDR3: TGTGCCAGTACCGACCCCGGACAGGCTGTCAGGGTCGGTCAGCCCCAGCATTTT.

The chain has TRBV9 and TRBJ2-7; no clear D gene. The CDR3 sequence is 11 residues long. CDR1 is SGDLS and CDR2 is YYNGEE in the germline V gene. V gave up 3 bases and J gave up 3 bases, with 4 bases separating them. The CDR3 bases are TGTGCCAGCAGCGCAGGCTACGAGCAGTACTTC. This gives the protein CASSAGYEQYF.

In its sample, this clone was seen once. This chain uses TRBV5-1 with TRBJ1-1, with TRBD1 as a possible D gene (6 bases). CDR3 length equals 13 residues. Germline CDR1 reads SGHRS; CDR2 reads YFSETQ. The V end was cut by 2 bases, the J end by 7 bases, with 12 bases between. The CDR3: CASSFSRGNEAFF. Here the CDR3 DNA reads TGCGCCAGCAGCTTTAGCAGGGGTAATGAAGCTTTCTTT.

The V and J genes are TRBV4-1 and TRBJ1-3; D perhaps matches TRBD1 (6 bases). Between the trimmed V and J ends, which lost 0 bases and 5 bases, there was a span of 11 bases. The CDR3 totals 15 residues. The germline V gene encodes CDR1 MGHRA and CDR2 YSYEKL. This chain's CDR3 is CASSQDVQGRNTIYF. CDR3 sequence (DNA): TGCGCCAGCAGCCAAGATGTACAGGGTAGAAACACCATATATTTT.

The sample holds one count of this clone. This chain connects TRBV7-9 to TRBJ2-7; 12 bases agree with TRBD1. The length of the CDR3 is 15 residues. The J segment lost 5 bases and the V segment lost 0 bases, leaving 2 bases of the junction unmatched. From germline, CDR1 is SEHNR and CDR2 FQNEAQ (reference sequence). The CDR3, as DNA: TGTGCCAGCAGCTTAGCGGGACAGGGGGCCCACGAGCAGTACTTC. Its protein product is CASSLAGQGAHEQYF. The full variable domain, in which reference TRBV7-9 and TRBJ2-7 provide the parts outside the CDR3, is DTGVSQNPRHKITKRGQNVTFRCDPISEHNRLYWYRQTLGQGPEFLTYFQNEAQLEKSRLLSDRFSAERPKGSFSTLEIQRTEQGDSAMYLCASSLAGQGAHEQYFGPGTRLTVT.

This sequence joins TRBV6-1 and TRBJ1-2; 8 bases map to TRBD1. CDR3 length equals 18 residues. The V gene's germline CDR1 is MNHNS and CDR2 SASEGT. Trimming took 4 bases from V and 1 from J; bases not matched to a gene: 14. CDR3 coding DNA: TGTGCCAGCAGTGTATTCCTCTCAAGAACAGGGGGTAACTATGGCTACACCTTC. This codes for CASSVFLSRTGGNYGYTF.

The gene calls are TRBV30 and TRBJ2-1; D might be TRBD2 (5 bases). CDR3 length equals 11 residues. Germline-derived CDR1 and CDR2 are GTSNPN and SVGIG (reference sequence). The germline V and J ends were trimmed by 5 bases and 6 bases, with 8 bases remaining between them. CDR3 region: CAWEGSNEQFF. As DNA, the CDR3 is TGTGCCTGGGAGGGTAGCAATGAGCAGTTCTTC.

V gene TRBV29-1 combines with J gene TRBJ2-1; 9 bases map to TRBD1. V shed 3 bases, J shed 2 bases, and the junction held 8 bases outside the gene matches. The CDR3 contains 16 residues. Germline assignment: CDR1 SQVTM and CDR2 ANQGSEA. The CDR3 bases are TGCAGCGTTGAGCCAGGGGACAGGGTGGCCTACAATGAGCAGTTCTTC. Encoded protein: CSVEPGDRVAYNEQFF.

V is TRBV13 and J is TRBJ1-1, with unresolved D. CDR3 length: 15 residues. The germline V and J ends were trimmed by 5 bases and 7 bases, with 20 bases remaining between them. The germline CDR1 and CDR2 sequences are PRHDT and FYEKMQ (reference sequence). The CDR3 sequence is CASSPQSDYLDEAFF. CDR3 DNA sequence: TGTGCCAGCAGCCCCCAGTCTGATTATTTGGATGAAGCTTTCTTT.

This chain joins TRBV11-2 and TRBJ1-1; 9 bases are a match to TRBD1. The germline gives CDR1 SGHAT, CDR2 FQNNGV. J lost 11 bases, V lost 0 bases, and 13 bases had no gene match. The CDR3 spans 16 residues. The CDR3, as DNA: TGTGCCAGCAGCTTAGATCTTCGGGGGACAGGGAGGGTGGCTTTCTTT. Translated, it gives CASSLDLRGTGRVAFF.

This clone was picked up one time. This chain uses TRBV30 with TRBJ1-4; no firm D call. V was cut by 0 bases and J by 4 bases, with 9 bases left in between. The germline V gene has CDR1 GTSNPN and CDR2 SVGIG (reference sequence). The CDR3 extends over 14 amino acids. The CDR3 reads CAWSVWEFNEKLFF. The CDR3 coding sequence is TGTGCCTGGAGTGTATGGGAATTTAATGAAAAACTGTTTTTT.

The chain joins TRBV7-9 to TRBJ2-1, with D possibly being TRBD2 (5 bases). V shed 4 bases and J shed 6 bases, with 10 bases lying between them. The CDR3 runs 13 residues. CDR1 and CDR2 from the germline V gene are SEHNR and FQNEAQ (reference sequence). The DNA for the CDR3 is TGTGCCAGCAGCTCCTCGGGAATCAATGAGCAGTTCTTC. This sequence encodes CASSSSGINEQFF.

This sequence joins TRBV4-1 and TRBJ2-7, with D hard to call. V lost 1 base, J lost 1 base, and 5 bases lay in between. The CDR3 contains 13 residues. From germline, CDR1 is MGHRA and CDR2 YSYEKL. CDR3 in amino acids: CASSQVGSYEQYF. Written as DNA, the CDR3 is TGCGCCAGCAGCCAAGTGGGGTCCTACGAGCAGTACTTC.

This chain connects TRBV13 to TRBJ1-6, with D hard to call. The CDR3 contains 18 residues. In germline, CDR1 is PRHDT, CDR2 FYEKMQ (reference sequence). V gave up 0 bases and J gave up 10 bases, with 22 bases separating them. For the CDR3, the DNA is TGTGCCAGCAGCTTAGGCCTTAAGGAAGTTGAATATGGGTCACCCCTCCACTTT. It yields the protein CASSLGLKEVEYGSPLHF.

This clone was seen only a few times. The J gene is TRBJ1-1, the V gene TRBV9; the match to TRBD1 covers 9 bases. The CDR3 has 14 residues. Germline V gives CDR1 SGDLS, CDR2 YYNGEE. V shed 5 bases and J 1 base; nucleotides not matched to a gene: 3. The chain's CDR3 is CASRRGQGNTEAFF. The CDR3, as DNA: TGTGCCAGCAGGCGGGGACAGGGGAACACTGAAGCTTTCTTT.

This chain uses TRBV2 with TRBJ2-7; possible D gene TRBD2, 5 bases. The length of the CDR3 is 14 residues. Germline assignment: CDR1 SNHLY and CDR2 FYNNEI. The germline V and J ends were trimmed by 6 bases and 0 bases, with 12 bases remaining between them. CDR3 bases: TGTGCCAGCAGCGAGGGTCTAGGCTCCTACGAGCAGTACTTC. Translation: CASSEGLGSYEQYF.